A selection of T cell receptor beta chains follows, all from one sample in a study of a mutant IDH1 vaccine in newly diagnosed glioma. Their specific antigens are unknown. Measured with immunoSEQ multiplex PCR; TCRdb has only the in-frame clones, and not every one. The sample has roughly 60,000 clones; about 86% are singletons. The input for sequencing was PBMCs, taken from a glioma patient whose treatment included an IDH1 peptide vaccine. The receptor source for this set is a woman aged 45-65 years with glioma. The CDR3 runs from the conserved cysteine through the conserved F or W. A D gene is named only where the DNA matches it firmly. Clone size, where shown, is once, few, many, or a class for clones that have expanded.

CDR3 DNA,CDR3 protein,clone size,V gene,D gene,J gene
TGTGCCAGCAAGGCGGGACAGGGGAACGAGCAGTACTTC,CASKAGQGNEQYF,-,TRBV2,TRBD1,TRBJ2-7
TGTGCCAGCAGCTTGGGACGGACTAGGGGGCTGGAGACCCAGTACTTC,CASSLGRTRGLETQYF,-,TRBV5-4,-,TRBJ2-5
TGTGCCAGCAGCGCCCGGAACGCTGAAGCTTTCTTT,CASSARNAEAFF,few,TRBV11-3,-,TRBJ1-1
TGTGCCAGCTCACCAACAGGGGGCGATCAGCCCCAGCATTTT,CASSPTGGDQPQHF,-,TRBV18,TRBD1,TRBJ1-5
TGCGCCAGCAGCGAGACCTCGCCAAAACTGTTTTTT,CASSETSPKLFF,-,TRBV4-1,-,TRBJ1-4
TGTGCCAGCAGCGCGAGGGGGGGGAACACTGAAGCTTTCTTT,CASSARGGNTEAFF,-,TRBV9,-,TRBJ1-1
TGCGCCAGCAGCTTGGGGGGACAGAGCAATCAGCCCCAGCATTTT,CASSLGGQSNQPQHF,few,TRBV4-1,TRBD1,TRBJ1-5
TGTGCCAGCAGCCAATCGCGCGGTAGCAATCAGCCCCAGCATTTT,CASSQSRGSNQPQHF,few,TRBV16,-,TRBJ1-5
TGTGCCAGCTTACAGGGAGGTGGGATTTCACCCCTCCACTTT,CASLQGGGISPLHF,-,TRBV6-1,-,TRBJ1-6
TGTGCCTGGAGGGACGGAGGTGAGCAGTTCTTC,CAWRDGGEQFF,once,TRBV30,-,TRBJ2-1
TGTGCCAGCAGCCGAACAGGGGGCTACTACGAGCAGTACTTC,CASSRTGGYYEQYF,-,TRBV7-2,TRBD1,TRBJ2-7
TGTGCCAGCAGCGTAGGTCAAGGGGAGCTAGGGCAGTACTTC,CASSVGQGELGQYF,-,TRBV9,-,TRBJ2-7
TGTGCCAGCAGTAACTCCTACGAGCAGTACTTC,CASSNSYEQYF,-,TRBV28,-,TRBJ2-7
TGTGCCAGCAACCGGGACAGGGGGCAGCCCCAGCATTTT,CASNRDRGQPQHF,-,TRBV2,TRBD1,TRBJ1-5
TGCGCCAGCAGCTTGGGGCAGCTTGCAACTAATGAAAAACTGTTTTTT,CASSLGQLATNEKLFF,few,TRBV5-1,-,TRBJ1-4
TGTGCCAGCAGCCTCGGGACAGGGGTTTCCTACGAGCAGTACTTC,CASSLGTGVSYEQYF,once,TRBV28,TRBD1,TRBJ2-7
TGTGCCAGCGTGTCAGGGCTAGGCATTCAGTACTTC,CASVSGLGIQYF,-,TRBV6-5,-,TRBJ2-4
TGCGCCAGCAGCTTGGGGTCGGGGACTGAAGCTTTCTTT,CASSLGSGTEAFF,-,TRBV5-1,-,TRBJ1-1
TGTGCCAGTAGACAGGGGGCGACTTACAATGAGCAGTTCTTC,CASRQGATYNEQFF,-,TRBV2,TRBD1,TRBJ2-1
TGTGCCAGCAGTGAAAGGGCAGGGAGCGGCTATGGCTACACCTTC,CASSERAGSGYGYTF,-,TRBV2,-,TRBJ1-2
TGCGCCAGCAGCCCCACGGGACCCAATCAGCCCCAGCATTTT,CASSPTGPNQPQHF,-,TRBV5-1,-,TRBJ1-5
TGTGCCAGCAGCTTGGGCGACAGGGGAGGGTCTAATTCACCCCTCCACTTT,CASSLGDRGGSNSPLHF,-,TRBV7-9,TRBD1,TRBJ1-6
TGTGCCAGCAGTCCGAGGACAGGGGGAGGCAATCAGCCCCAGCATTTT,CASSPRTGGGNQPQHF,-,TRBV27,TRBD1,TRBJ1-5
TGTGCCAGCAGCTTAAGTTCCCAATCACCCCTCCACTTT,CASSLSSQSPLHF,-,TRBV7-3,-,TRBJ1-6
TGTGCCAGCAGCGTAGGGACATTGGGAGGTCAGCCCCAGCATTTT,CASSVGTLGGQPQHF,-,TRBV9,-,TRBJ1-5
TGTGCCAGCAGCAAAGGTCGGACCTCAACTAATGAAAAACTGTTTTTT,CASSKGRTSTNEKLFF,-,TRBV21-1,-,TRBJ1-4
TGCGCCAGCAGGCCCCCTACCGGGGAGCTGTTTTTT,CASRPPTGELFF,-,TRBV5-1,-,TRBJ2-2
TGTGCCAGCAGCTTACTTTCCGGGACAGGGGGCGAGAGGGAGCAGTACTTC,CASSLLSGTGGEREQYF,-,TRBV7-9,TRBD1,TRBJ2-7
TGCGCCAGTTCCCGCGGGCTACAAGAGACCCAGTACTTC,CASSRGLQETQYF,-,TRBV10-1,-,TRBJ2-5
TGTGCCACCAGCAGCCGAGGGGGTAGTGAGACCCAGTACTTC,CATSSRGGSETQYF,-,TRBV15,-,TRBJ2-5
TGCAGCGTTGGGCTTGACAGGGGCGAGACCCAGTACTTC,CSVGLDRGETQYF,-,TRBV29-1,TRBD1,TRBJ2-5
TGTGCCAGTAGGGGAGGTAATTCACCCCTCCACTTT,CASRGGNSPLHF,-,TRBV19,-,TRBJ1-6